The present T cell receptor beta chain was sequenced within a study of control samples from healthy donors and cancer patients. From germline, CDR1 is MGHRA and CDR2 YSYEKL. CDR3 length: 17 residues. V was pared by 0 bases and J by 3 bases, with 7 bases of the junction left unmatched. Libraries were prepared by immunoSEQ multiplex PCR; TCRdb keeps only in-frame clonotypes and omits some of them. The sample has about 150,000 clones, 75% to 95% seen once. The sequenced material came from blood. The sequence was obtained from a woman in her forties in good health. V usage is TRBV4-1 and J usage is TRBJ2-7; TRBD2 aligns across 11 bases. The CDR3: CASSQDIAGGPSYEQYF. In DNA form, the CDR3 reads TGCGCCAGCAGCCAAGATATAGCGGGGGGGCCTAGCTACGAGCAGTACTTC.